This record covers a single T cell receptor beta chain. The antigen is unknown. The record originates from a study of CD8 T cells in Susac syndrome. At the level of the study: Clinically active disease was present in more than five of the sequenced Susac syndrome patients. Roughly eight of these patients were in remission. Treatment at blood withdrawal was none, corticosteroids, or intravenous immunoglobulin alone in Susac syndrome patients. Study conclusions and caveats: It was acknowledged in the study that its TCR sequencing and HLA analysis involved a relatively small number of individuals.

A quantity of roughly 0.5 to 1 ug RNA underwent reverse transcription using random hexamers. TCRdb re-analysed the immunoSEQ multiplex PCR reads in MiXCR, keeping a single row per CDR3 protein. The sample holds approximately 190,000 distinct CDR3 sequences, 90% to 95% seen once. From blood CD8+ and CD4+ T cells, TCR beta sequences were generated. Germline CDR1 SGHRS, CDR2 YFSETQ. The trim removed 4 bases at V and 4 bases at J, leaving 6 bases unmatched. The CDR3 covers 14 residues. This sequence joins TRBV5-1 and TRBJ1-2; 8 nucleotides match TRBD1. The sequence was obtained from a human donor with Susac syndrome. The sequenced sample consisted of CD4+ T cells from PBMCs. CDR3 amino acids: CASSNQDRAYGYTF. The DNA for the CDR3 is TGCGCCAGCAGCAATCAGGACAGGGCCTATGGCTACACCTTC.